The 29 T cell receptor beta chains below were found in one sample sequenced in a study of OX40 agonist ivuxolimab in advanced cancers. Measured with immunoSEQ multiplex PCR; TCRdb has only the in-frame clones, and not every one. Seen here are about 36,000 clones, about 88% observed once, and the top ten hold 4% to 5%. The source material was CD4+ or CD8+ T cells sorted from blood, sampled in a trial of the OX40 agonist ivuxolimab. These receptors all stem from an adult with an advanced solid tumor such as melanoma, head and neck, liver or kidney cancer.

The J gene is TRBJ1-6, the V gene TRBV2; a weak D match, TRBD1 (5 bases). Germline V gene lookup returns CDR1 SNHLY and CDR2 FYNNEI. Trimming cost V 6 bases and J 0 bases, with 9 bases left between them. The CDR3 has 15 amino acids. DNA for the CDR3: TGTGCCAGCAGACAGGAGAGCTCCTATAATTCACCCCTCCACTTT. Translation: CASRQESSYNSPLHF.

The V gene is TRBV28, the J gene TRBJ1-5; no firm D call. The V and J ends lost 6 bases and 9 bases respectively, with 12 bases between them. This CDR3 has 12 amino acids. From germline, CDR1 is MDHEN and CDR2 SYDVKM. The CDR3 sequence is CASSSLGRPQHF. CDR3 DNA: TGTGCCAGCAGCTCACTAGGGAGGCCCCAGCATTTT.

This chain links TRBV5-1 with TRBJ2-2; D perhaps matches TRBD1 (6 bases). V lost 4 bases and J lost 0, with 10 bases in between. This CDR3 has 15 residues. Germline CDR1 reads SGHRS; CDR2 reads YFSETQ. The CDR3, as DNA: TGCGCCAGCAGCAAGGACAGTACGAACACCGGGGAGCTGTTTTTT. Protein: CASSKDSTNTGELFF.

The rearrangement uses TRBV28 and TRBJ2-1; D unresolved. The germline V gene has CDR1 MDHEN and CDR2 SYDVKM. V lost 6 bases and J 0 bases, leaving 18 bases between the germline ends. The CDR3 is 17 residues long. The CDR3 coding sequence is TGTGCCAGCAGCGGCTTCTTTGCGGAGAGCTCCTACAATGAGCAGTTCTTC. This encodes CASSGFFAESSYNEQFF.

In DNA, the CDR3 is TGTGCCAGCAGCTTGGACAGGGTACCTGGAAACACCATATATTTT. This translates into CASSLDRVPGNTIYF. This chain links TRBV11-2 with TRBJ1-3; 8 bases are a match to TRBD1. J was trimmed by 2 bases and V by 3 bases; bases with no gene match: 3. This CDR3 spans 15 amino acids. The germline CDR1 and CDR2 sequences are SGHAT and FQNNGV.

CDR3: CASTSYGGVNEKLFF. CDR3 coding DNA: TGCGCCAGCACTTCTTACGGTGGAGTTAATGAAAAACTGTTTTTT. The J gene is TRBJ1-4, the V gene TRBV23-1; D ambiguous. TRBV23-1 is filed as an ORF, its function uncertain. The CDR3 consists of 15 residues. V was trimmed by 7 bases and J by 4 bases, leaving 16 bases between them.

The chain joins TRBV6-1 to TRBJ1-6; D gene uncertain. V lost 11 bases and J lost 4, with 12 bases in between. The CDR3 extends over 13 amino acids. Germline CDR1 and CDR2: MNHNS and SASEGT. The CDR3 spells CAGQTDYNSPLHF. In DNA, the CDR3 is TGTGCCGGGCAGACGGATTATAATTCACCCCTCCACTTT.

V gene TRBV28 combines with J gene TRBJ1-5; TRBD1 matches 10 bases. V lost 3 bases and J lost 7; bases outside the gene matches: 6. The germline CDR1 and CDR2 sequences are MDHEN and SYDVKM. The CDR3 totals 15 residues. The CDR3 region has the DNA TGTGCCAGCAGTTTCCCCGACAGGGGGCGGCAGCCCCAGCATTTT. It is translated as CASSFPDRGRQPQHF.

The chain joins TRBV18 to TRBJ2-1; TRBD2 matches at 13 bases. CDR3 length: 16 residues. Germline loops: CDR1 KGHSH, CDR2 LQKENI. With 2 bases clipped from V and 6 bases from J, the junction kept 4 bases outside the gene matches. This chain's CDR3 is CASSPAGTSGTNEQFF. The CDR3 region has the DNA TGTGCCAGCTCACCAGCCGGGACTAGCGGGACCAATGAGCAGTTCTTC.

This clone has only one observation. At one end the junction does not follow the germline gene, possibly because of a read error. V and J are TRBV7-7 and TRBJ2-1, with 7 bases identical to TRBD2. The CDR3 length is 15 residues. Germline CDR1 is SSHAT and CDR2 is FNYEAQ (reference sequence). The CDR3: CASSLASGAYNEQFF. CDR3 nucleotides: TGTGCTAGCAGCTTAGCGAGCGGGGCCTACAATGAGCAGTTCTTC.

The V call is TRBV2, the J call TRBJ2-2; D might be TRBD2 (5 bases). Germline values: CDR1 SNHLY, CDR2 FYNNEI. V was shortened by 6 bases and J by 6 bases, with 14 bases between the two germline ends. CDR3 length: 14 amino acids. The CDR3 reads CASRKGVDAGELFF. The CDR3 nucleotides read TGTGCCAGCAGAAAGGGAGTAGACGCCGGGGAGCTGTTTTTT.

The chain recombines TRBV7-9 with TRBJ2-7, with TRBD2 identical over 11 bases. The CDR3 is 15 residues long. Germline-derived CDR1 and CDR2 are SEHNR and FQNEAQ (reference sequence). V gave up 4 bases and J gave up 2 bases; unmatched junction bases: 4. CDR3 loop: CASSSSGRSPYEQYF. CDR3 DNA: TGTGCCAGCAGCTCTAGCGGGAGGTCCCCCTACGAGCAGTACTTC.

The chain is built from TRBV7-2 and TRBJ2-2; D is undetermined. The V end was cut by 1 base, the J end by 7 bases, with 7 bases between. CDR3 length equals 13 residues. Per the germline V gene, CDR1 is SGHTA and CDR2 is FQGNSA. In DNA, the CDR3 is TGTGCCAGCAGCTTAGGGCCCAACGGGGAGCTGTTTTTT. It encodes CASSLGPNGELFF.

V usage is TRBV30 and J usage is TRBJ1-2; tentatively, D is TRBD1 (5 bases). Trimming pared 0 bases from V and 3 bases from J, leaving 11 bases between. Germline lookup yields CDR1 GTSNPN and CDR2 SVGIG (reference sequence). The CDR3 has 14 residues. CDR3 in amino acids: CAWSVSLGDYGYTF. In nucleotides, the CDR3 is TGTGCCTGGAGTGTAAGCCTGGGGGACTATGGCTACACCTTC.

This sequence joins TRBV7-3 and TRBJ2-1, with TRBD2 as a possible D gene (6 bases). V shed 1 base and J shed 0 bases, with 10 bases lying between them. Germline-derived CDR1 and CDR2 are SGHTA and FQGTGA. CDR3 size: 16 residues. This CDR3 is CASSLMGLNSYNEQFF. CDR3 nucleotides: TGTGCCAGCAGCTTAATGGGACTCAACTCCTACAATGAGCAGTTCTTC.

V and J are TRBV28 and TRBJ2-5; a possible D gene is TRBD2 (6 bases). The CDR3 runs 13 residues. Germline lookup yields CDR1 MDHEN and CDR2 SYDVKM. Trimming left V 6 bases short and J 2 bases short, with 10 bases between. The CDR3 DNA follows: TGTGCCAGCAGCAGACTAGTTCAAGAGACCCAGTACTTC. It specifies CASSRLVQETQYF.

In its sample, this clone was seen a few times. The V call is TRBV2, the J call TRBJ2-7, with 8 positions matching TRBD1. There are 14 residues in the CDR3. The V gene end was trimmed by 5 bases and the J gene end by 6 bases; junction bases not matched to a gene: 9. The germline gives CDR1 SNHLY, CDR2 FYNNEI. CDR3: CASSPGQVRGEQYF. DNA for the CDR3: TGTGCCAGCAGTCCGGGACAGGTTAGGGGCGAGCAGTACTTC.

The chain combines TRBV5-1 with TRBJ1-2; 11 bases are a match to TRBD1. J lost 8 bases, V lost 3 bases, and 12 bases had no gene match. CDR1 is SGHRS, CDR2 YFSETQ, per germline. The CDR3 sequence is 16 residues long. The CDR3 DNA sequence: TGCGCCAGCAGCTGGGGTCGAGGACAGGGGGCGGTCGGCTACACCTTC. Its protein product is CASSWGRGQGAVGYTF.

This chain links TRBV6-6 with TRBJ1-3, with D possibly being TRBD1 (6 bases). CDR3 length equals 16 residues. Germline V gene sequence: CDR1 MNHNY, CDR2 SVGAGI (reference sequence). Trimming took 2 bases from V and 0 from J, leaving 11 bases between them. The DNA for the CDR3 is TGTGCCAGCAGTTACGGCAGGGGCAGCTCTGGAAACACCATATATTTT. The encoded protein is CASSYGRGSSGNTIYF.

The gene calls are TRBV6-6 and TRBJ2-4; the D gene is possibly TRBD2 (6 bases). V lost 7 bases and J lost 7, with 17 bases in between. CDR1 and CDR2 from the germline V gene are MNHNY and SVGAGI (reference sequence). The CDR3 runs to 14 residues. CDR3 nucleotide sequence: TGTGCCAGCACCCCCGGATTTGGGGGGAACATTCAGTACTTC. Its protein product is CASTPGFGGNIQYF.

The chain is built from TRBV9 and TRBJ2-3; 13 bases fit TRBD2. Trimming at V came to 6 bases and at J to 9 bases, leaving 16 bases not matched to a gene. The CDR3 consists of 17 residues. The germline gives CDR1 SGDLS, CDR2 YYNGEE. The CDR3 region is CASTKTGTSGALGTQYF. As DNA, the CDR3 is TGTGCCAGCACCAAAACCGGGACTAGCGGGGCCCTTGGAACGCAGTATTTT.

The chain couples TRBV30 to TRBJ1-1; the D gene is possibly TRBD1 (5 bases). Germline V gives CDR1 GTSNPN, CDR2 SVGIG (reference sequence). The CDR3 consists of 14 residues. V was trimmed by 4 bases and J by 0 bases, leaving 12 bases between them. CDR3: CAWTFMTVNTEAFF. The CDR3 nucleotides are TGTGCCTGGACCTTCATGACAGTGAACACTGAAGCTTTCTTT.

The chain couples TRBV7-9 to TRBJ2-3; no definite D call. Trimming pared 4 bases from V and 6 bases from J, leaving 14 bases between. Germline V gene sequence: CDR1 SEHNR, CDR2 FQNEAQ (reference sequence). This CDR3 spans 14 amino acids. The CDR3 protein is CASSSSSQTDTQYF. CDR3 DNA: TGTGCCAGCAGCTCCTCGTCCCAGACGGATACGCAGTATTTT.

Here the CDR3 reads CASSLVPLAGGPGEQYF. The CDR3 DNA reads as TGCGCCAGCAGCTTGGTCCCCCTAGCGGGAGGGCCGGGAGAGCAGTACTTC. The V gene is TRBV5-1, the J gene TRBJ2-7; 12 nucleotides match TRBD2. The CDR3 spans 17 residues. The germline gives CDR1 SGHRS, CDR2 YFSETQ. The trim removed 0 bases at V and 7 bases at J, leaving 11 bases unmatched. Supplemented by reference TRBV5-1 and TRBJ2-7, the full variable domain reads KAGVTQTPRYLIKTRGQQVTLSCSPISGHRSVSWYQQTPGQGLQFLFEYFSETQRNKGNFPGRFSGRQFSNSRSEMNVSTLELGDSALYLCASSLVPLAGGPGEQYFGPGTRLTVT.

V usage is TRBV4-1 and J usage is TRBJ1-2; TRBD1 agrees at 8 bases. Germline CDR1 reads MGHRA; CDR2 reads YSYEKL. This CDR3 has 13 amino acids. With V trimmed by 6 bases and J by 6 bases, 6 bases remained unmatched. CDR3 loop: CASRQQGGHGYTF. In nucleotides, the CDR3 is TGCGCCAGCAGGCAACAGGGGGGCCATGGCTACACCTTC.

V and J are TRBV11-2 and TRBJ1-5; D possibly corresponds to TRBD1 (5 bases). CDR3 length: 13 residues. The V and J ends lost 6 bases and 7 bases respectively, with 13 bases between them. Germline V gives CDR1 SGHAT, CDR2 FQNNGV. The CDR3 DNA sequence: TGTGCCAGCAGTTTCGTGGGGACCCAGCCCCAGCATTTT. Translating gives CASSFVGTQPQHF.

CDR3 sequence reads: CASSSREPGVAFF. CDR3 DNA sequence: TGTGCCAGCAGCTCCCGGGAGCCGGGTGTGGCTTTCTTT. The chain carries TRBV5-4 and TRBJ1-1; no definite D call. The germline CDR1 and CDR2 sequences are SGHNT and YYREEE (reference sequence). Trimming cost V 3 bases and J 11 bases, with 17 bases left between them. The CDR3 loop spans 13 amino acids.

J is TRBJ1-1 and V is TRBV5-1; possible D gene TRBD1, 5 bases. From germline, CDR1 is SGHRS and CDR2 YFSETQ. V dropped 8 bases and J dropped 2 bases, with 13 bases sitting between them. The CDR3 totals 13 residues. The CDR3 DNA follows: TGCGCCAGTACTTCCGGGGGAAACACTGAAGCTTTCTTT. This translates into CASTSGGNTEAFF.

The rearrangement links TRBV6-5 to TRBJ2-7; 7 bases align to TRBD1. This CDR3 has 14 residues. The germline V gene encodes CDR1 MNHEY and CDR2 SVGAGI. Losses at the gene ends were 2 bases for V and 2 bases for J; bases not matched to a gene: 3. The CDR3 sequence: CASSYDRVTYEQYF. The CDR3 bases are TGTGCCAGCAGTTACGACAGGGTGACCTACGAGCAGTACTTC.